This TCR beta chain was captured by sequencing in a study of OX40 agonist ivuxolimab in advanced cancers. Study details: Hepatocellular carcinoma, melanoma, renal cell or head and neck cancer affected the dose-escalation patients.

This clone was detected a few times. Its antigen is not identified. With V trimmed by 9 bases and J by 3 bases, 4 bases remained unmatched. Germline CDR1 is MNHNS and CDR2 is SASEGT. This CDR3 region has 13 residues. General study points: Some nonresponders likewise displayed low normalized T-cell clonal expansion.

Measured with immunoSEQ multiplex PCR; TCRdb has only the in-frame clones, and not every one. The sample lists tens of thousands of clones, about 80% occurring once. The gene calls are TRBV6-1 and TRBJ1-5; TRBD1 matches at 8 bases. This specimen consisted of CD4+ or CD8+ T cells sorted from blood, obtained in a trial of the OX40 agonist ivuxolimab. The clonotype originates from an adult with an advanced solid tumor such as melanoma, head and neck, liver or kidney cancer. CDR3 loop: CASRQGFNQPQHF. CDR3 bases: TGTGCCAGTCGACAGGGGTTCAATCAGCCCCAGCATTTT.